This note documents a single TCR beta chain sequence. As yet, its antigen is unknown. This sample was included in a study of a mutant IDH1 vaccine in newly diagnosed glioma. At the level of the study: Previous treatment comprised radiotherapy, temozolomide, or both, mostly both.

CDR3 length: 16 amino acids. CDR1 is SNHLY, CDR2 FYNNEI, per germline. V was shortened by 6 bases and J by 0 bases, with 15 bases between the two germline ends. Assay: immunoSEQ multiplex PCR; the TCRdb copy retains only in-frame clones and omits some. The sample carries under 75,000 clones, 75% to 95% recorded once. Regarding time point: baseline, week 1 (first vaccination visit). The treatment is: pre-vaccination baseline after standard-of-care therapy. New astrocytomas of WHO grade 3 or 4 that were IDH1-mutant and ATRX-lost were found in the donors. The study, taken as a whole, reports: Pseudoprogression seemed unlinked to shifts in top peripheral T cell clonotypes. Among patients, around 95% showed immune responses induced by the vaccine.

This chain joins TRBV2 and TRBJ2-1, with D perhaps matching TRBD2 (6 bases). This sequence originates from a man aged 50 to 59 with glioma. Specimen: PBMCs, collected from a glioma patient treated with radiotherapy, temozolomide or both. The CDR3 here is CASSALRGSSYNEQFF. The CDR3 nucleotides are TGTGCCAGCAGCGCTTTGCGGGGAAGCTCCTACAATGAGCAGTTCTTC.